A single sample gave rise to the 13 T cell receptor beta chains below, sequenced in a study of cytomegalovirus exposure and HLA in healthy donors. PCR was performed using 60 Vbeta and 13 Jbeta primers. Libraries were prepared by immunoSEQ multiplex PCR; TCRdb keeps only in-frame clonotypes and omits some of them. The table shows about 160,000 clones, with approximately 67% occurring only once. The specimen was PBMCs. Every receptor here comes from a woman younger than 30 in good health and CMV-seropositive.

This sequence joins TRBV28 and TRBJ2-7; the match to TRBD1 covers 7 bases. The CDR3 is 17 residues long. Germline assignment: CDR1 MDHEN and CDR2 SYDVKM. Trimming cost V 1 base and J 5 bases; bases outside gene matches: 14. The chain's CDR3 is CASSLSYMTGNYNEQYF. The CDR3 nucleotides are TGTGCCAGCAGTTTATCCTATATGACAGGGAATTATAACGAGCAGTACTTC.

V usage is TRBV27 and J usage is TRBJ2-5; 7 positions agree with TRBD2. The J call may be mistaken, given a closer DNA end match to TRBJ2-7. The CDR3 consists of 16 residues. The germline CDR1 and CDR2 sequences are MNHEY and SMNVEV (reference sequence). CDR3 in DNA: TGTGCCAGCAGCTGGGGTAGCGGGCGTCTTTCCTACGAGCAGTACTTC. Protein sequence: CASSWGSGRLSYEQYF.

This chain joins TRBV7-2 and TRBJ1-1; the match to TRBD1 covers 7 bases. V gave up 2 bases and J gave up 3 bases; unmatched junction bases: 12. The CDR3 consists of 17 residues. From germline, CDR1 is SGHTA and CDR2 FQGNSA. The CDR3: CASSLSGTEGMDTEAFF. In DNA form, the CDR3 reads TGTGCCAGCAGCTTAAGTGGGACAGAGGGCATGGACACTGAAGCTTTCTTT.

V usage is TRBV5-5 and J usage is TRBJ2-1; 7 nucleotides align to TRBD2. V was pared by 4 bases and J by 0 bases, with 10 bases of the junction left unmatched. Germline values: CDR1 SGHKS, CDR2 YYEKEE (reference sequence). The CDR3 contains 17 residues. The CDR3 nucleotides are TGTGCCAGCAGCCCCGGGGGAGGGCAGAGCTCCTACAATGAGCAGTTCTTC. This gives the protein CASSPGGGQSSYNEQFF.

The CDR3 sequence is CASSLDLARFTGELFF. In DNA, the CDR3 is TGTGCCAGCAGCTTGGACCTAGCGAGGTTTACCGGGGAGCTGTTTTTT. The V gene is TRBV5-6, the J gene TRBJ2-2; a possible D gene is TRBD2 (6 bases). Germline CDR1 is SGHDT and CDR2 is YYEEEE. This CDR3 spans 16 amino acids. Trimming removed 0 bases at V and 5 bases at J, with 14 bases between.

This rearrangement joins TRBV29-1 to TRBJ1-2; the D is unclear. V gave up 3 bases and J gave up 1 base, with 6 bases separating them. The CDR3 is made up of 12 amino acids. Germline V lookup: CDR1 SQVTM, CDR2 ANQGSEA. As DNA, the CDR3 is TGCAGCGTTGACGGGTATAACTATGGCTACACCTTC. Amino acid sequence: CSVDGYNYGYTF.

The chain has TRBV4-1 and TRBJ1-5; D is possibly TRBD1 (6 bases). Trimming pared 0 bases from V and 0 bases from J, leaving 15 bases between. Germline-derived CDR1 and CDR2 are MGHRA and YSYEKL. The length of the CDR3 is 18 residues. The DNA of the CDR3 is TGCGCCAGCAGCCAAGATGAAGGGGGTTTTGATAGCAATCAGCCCCAGCATTTT. Translating it yields CASSQDEGGFDSNQPQHF.

The rearrangement links TRBV27 to TRBJ1-5; no clear D gene. V was cut by 6 bases and J by 3 bases, with 15 bases left in between. The CDR3 totals 15 residues. CDR1 and CDR2 from the germline V gene are MNHEY and SMNVEV (reference sequence). CDR3: CASRRDGGHNQPQHF. CDR3 coding DNA: TGTGCCAGCAGGCGCGACGGCGGCCACAATCAGCCCCAGCATTTT.

This chain links TRBV4-1 with TRBJ1-1; no clear D gene. Germline V gene data show CDR1 as MGHRA and CDR2 as YSYEKL. The CDR3 contains 15 residues. The V gene lost 4 bases and the J gene lost 6 bases, with 18 bases spanning the gap. In nucleotides, the CDR3 is TGCGCCAGCAGCCCGGGGTCCGTAGCGGGCTCTGAAGCTTTCTTT. Its translation is CASSPGSVAGSEAFF.

The rearrangement uses TRBV5-6 and TRBJ1-2, with unresolved D. There are 11 residues in the CDR3. Germline assignment: CDR1 SGHDT and CDR2 YYEEEE. Trimming pared 4 bases from V and 4 bases from J, leaving 5 bases between. This CDR3 is CASSTVYGYTF. The CDR3 DNA follows: TGTGCCAGCAGCACTGTCTATGGCTACACCTTC.

The chain uses TRBV6-6 and TRBJ1-3, with D unresolved. This CDR3 comprises 12 residues. Per the germline V gene, CDR1 is MNHNY and CDR2 is SVGAGI (reference sequence). With 3 bases removed from V and 4 bases from J, the gap between germline ends came to 4 bases. The CDR3 protein is CASSYTGNTIYF. CDR3 DNA sequence: TGTGCCAGCAGTTATACAGGAAACACCATATATTTT.

A few counts support this clone. The J gene is TRBJ2-7, the V gene TRBV10-1, with TRBD1 as a possible D gene (5 bases). This CDR3 is built from 13 residues. Germline V CDR1 and CDR2: WNHNN, SYGVQD (reference sequence). Trimming pared 4 bases from V and 1 base from J, leaving 8 bases between. The CDR3 coding sequence is TGCGCCAGCAGTGGGGGCTTATCCTACGAGCAGTACTTC. It is translated as CASSGGLSYEQYF.

V is TRBV10-3 and J is TRBJ1-3; D unclear. The CDR3 is 13 residues long. V shed 10 bases and J shed 1 base, with 11 bases lying between them. Germline-derived CDR1 and CDR2 are ENHRY and SYGVKD. Here the CDR3 DNA reads TGTGCCACCCTTAGACAATCTGGAAACACCATATATTTT. Translation gives CATLRQSGNTIYF.